The TCR beta chain described here comes from a study of CD8+ T cells in alopecia areata. Background on the study: Among treated patients, oral tofacitinib was administered at 5 to 10 mg twice daily.

V gave up 0 bases and J gave up 3 bases, with 12 bases separating them. This CDR3 spans 15 amino acids. Germline CDR1 reads MGHRA; CDR2 reads YSYEKL. From alopecia areata patients, lesional scalp punch biopsies and peripheral blood were collected. Sequencing templates came from extracted RNA that was reverse transcribed into cDNA. Profiled with immunoSEQ multiplex PCR; TCRdb holds only in-frame clones, not every one. Of fewer than 200,000 clones in the sample, less than 75% were seen once. The receptor comes from a human donor with alopecia areata. The V and J genes are TRBV4-1 and TRBJ2-7, with D possibly being TRBD1 (6 bases). Material: CD8+ T cells sorted from blood, obtained at week 0. The CDR3 bases are TGCGCCAGCAGCCAAGATAACAGGGTTGACTACGAGCAGTACTTC. Protein sequence: CASSQDNRVDYEQYF.